This T cell receptor (beta chain) is drawn from a study of shared clonotypes between healthy human individuals (dated by TCRdb to 2018 to 2020). Study-level background: A few men and two women, aged 18 to 49 years, made up the cohort. For each donor, three plates each were used for CD4 naive and CD4 memory, two plates were used for CD8 naive, and one plate was used for CD8 memory. The study deeply sequenced blood TCR repertoires of about 5 healthy adults to estimate repertoire size and the extent of clonotype sharing between individuals. Libraries were prepared and TCR repertoires were sequenced by different laboratories using diverse techniques, in order to increase sequencing depth and limit assay-specific biases. Between about 0.8 and 9 billion PBMCs per donor were obtained by leukapheresis.

CD8 naive samples consisted of CD45RO-negative cells that were positively selected for CCR7, yielding a CD45RA+CCR7+ population without TemRA cells. The donors were healthy, HIV-negative adults with no recently reported acute infections or vaccinations. All donors were Caucasian adults living in Nashville, Tennessee, USA. After blood collection by leukapheresis, PBMCs were isolated using Ficoll-Histopaque density gradient centrifugation and then cryopreserved in the vapor phase of liquid nitrogen. Analytical flow cytometry was used to check the purity and quantity of every magnetically sorted T cell population. Each sorted fraction had its genomic DNA isolated and then quantified by UV absorbance on a Nanodrop 2000c. The CDR3 runs 13 residues from the cysteine to the phenylalanine. Only the CDR3 portion is preserved as DNA: 39 bases, with reading frame beginning at the first base. Via the germline V gene, CDR1 is SQVTM and CDR2 ANQGSEA. Between the V and J ends, shortened by 5 bases and 8 bases respectively, the junction contains 18 bases.

As for this clone: It has no known antigen specificity. Per-base qualities were not stored, and no clone one base away is much larger.

Using the deep immunoSEQ assay, multiplex PCR amplified TCR CDR3 regions from genomic DNA. Extracted genomic DNA from each cell subset was distributed evenly across all wells of several immunoSEQ 96-well plates, and each plate was treated as a replicate. For sorted subsets, around 0.2 ug genomic DNA, equal to about 30,000 T cell genomes, was loaded into each replicate PCR. Purified libraries were measured with a Qubit 3.0 fluorometer, size-checked on a Bioanalyzer 2100, and measured again with the KAPA Library Quantification kit. A separate single-read 150-cycle Illumina NextSeq 550 flow cell was used to sequence each immunoSEQ 96-well plate. The original pipeline was this. The immunoSEQ output contained only junctional sequences without quality scores, so filtering could not match that applied to full-length reads. Sequences were annotated with PyIR, a Python wrapper for IgBLAST v1.9, and V/J genes and CDR3 were assigned using IMGT germline references. Any read was removed if the V/J assignment was weak (E-value above 1e-6), the CDR3 was missing, or the read contained stop codons, out-of-frame junctions, or ambiguous translated residues. V3J clonotypes were defined by identical inferred V gene, J gene, and CDR3 amino acid sequence. To compute the percentage overlap between repertoires, the number of shared unique clonotypes was divided by the size of the smaller repertoire. Richness of each repertoire was evaluated using RTK rarefaction, the Chao1 estimator, and Recon v2.1 estimates of unobserved clonotypes. OLGA was used to compute generation probabilities for all TCRbeta clonotypes that the gDNA method yielded from a handful of donors. TCRdb obtained this table from immuneACCESS and retained in-frame rearrangements with V and J assigned. These tables miss some clones; where compared with another copy, unresolved V genes account for less than half of the shortfall, and the remainder is unexplained. V and J calls and clone size come straight from that table; D and trimming were deduced from the DNA. This sample has nearly 2 million clones in its table, and just under 95% of those were observed once. Approximately 1% of the sample is in the top ten clones.

Overall study results and their limits: Pairwise subsampling indicated that sequencing depth was expected to affect the degree of clonotype sharing among donors. Naive subsets generally had larger estimated clonotype richness than memory subsets. Compared with non-shared clonotypes, the clonotypes found in all four sorted-subset donors had higher generation probabilities. Even with the large sequencing depth, rarefaction of the sorted-subset datasets indicated that sequencing was incomplete. Because the study included only a small number of donors, the genetic and exposure-history diversity represented was limited. About 4.5% of naive CD4, 3.5% of naive CD8, approximately 2% of memory CD4, and 0.35% to 0.4% of memory CD8 clonotypes were shared across four donors. Sampling was limited to blood, and TCR repertoires in tissue likely differ from TCR repertoires in blood.

The sequence derives from a man aged 18-30 years in good health. Rearrangement joined TRBV29-1 to TRBJ1-2, and TRBD1 may be the D gene, going by 6 matching bases. Sequences were obtained from naive CD8+ T cells sorted from blood. Interpreted using the paper, the cell subset or site label stands for: CD45RA+CCR7+. The bases are TGCAGCGTTACGGACAGAAACCCGGAGGGCTACACCTTC. It translates as CSVTDRNPEGYTF.